A selection of T cell receptor beta chains follows, all from one sample in a study of T cell changes during pregnancy in multiple sclerosis. The protocol was immunoSEQ multiplex PCR, while the TCRdb copy is restricted to in-frame clones and leaves out a portion. The sample has about 100,000 clones, roughly 93% seen once. The material was peripheral blood, obtained before pregnancy. These TCRs come from a female donor with multiple sclerosis, enrolled in a pregnancy study. CDR3s include the opening cysteine and the closing phenylalanine or tryptophan. A D gene is named only where the DNA matches it firmly. A row's size may be missing; if present it is once, few, many or a size class.

>TRBJ2-1|TRBV5-1|.|TRBD2
CASSYSGGASSYNEQFF
TGCGCCAGCAGCTATAGCGGGGGGGCGAGCTCCTACAATGAGCAGTTCTTC
>TRBJ2-1|TRBV5-1|.|TRBD2
CASSLAGEYNEQFF
TGCGCCAGCAGCTTAGCGGGAGAGTACAATGAGCAGTTCTTC
>TRBJ2-1|TRBV4-1|.|TRBD2
CASSQGSSGRNNEQFF
TGCGCCAGCAGCCAAGGCTCAAGCGGGAGAAACAATGAGCAGTTCTTC
>TRBJ1-2|TRBV5-1|once|.
CASSSRQPYGYTF
TGCGCCAGCAGCAGCCGACAGCCCTATGGCTACACCTTC
>TRBJ1-2|TRBV2|.|.
CASSRRTDFNYGYTF
TGTGCCAGCAGTAGGCGGACAGACTTTAACTATGGCTACACCTTC
>TRBJ2-1|TRBV7-6|.|.
CASSSYRGGNEQFF
TGTGCCAGCAGCTCTTACAGGGGGGGCAATGAGCAGTTCTTC
>TRBJ2-1|TRBV12-5|.|.
CASGTDWPNEQFF
TGTGCTAGTGGCACCGACTGGCCCAATGAGCAGTTCTTC
>TRBJ1-2|TRBV19|.|TRBD1
CASSIGSGGSYGYTF
TGTGCCAGTAGTATCGGCTCAGGGGGGAGCTATGGCTACACCTTC
>TRBJ2-1|TRBV20-1|.|.
CSAISSEQFF
TGCAGTGCTATAAGTAGTGAGCAGTTCTTC
>TRBJ1-4|TRBV4-3|.|.
CASSQDWGPGEKLFF
TGCGCCAGCAGCCAAGATTGGGGGCCCGGTGAAAAACTGTTTTTT
>TRBJ2-2|TRBV5-1|.|.
CASSLAAGELFF
TGCGCCAGCAGCTTGGCGGCCGGGGAGCTGTTTTTT
>TRBJ1-1|TRBV4-1|.|.
CASSQGAGVTGGTEAFF
TGCGCCAGCAGCCAAGGGGCCGGAGTAACGGGGGGCACTGAAGCTTTCTTT
>TRBJ2-1|TRBV29-1|once|.
CSVEWGVGPRFF
TGCAGCGTTGAATGGGGAGTAGGACCTCGGTTCTTC
>TRBJ2-7|TRBV9|.|.
CASSVRTDAGAEQYF
TGTGCCAGCAGCGTACGGACAGATGCAGGTGCCGAGCAGTACTTC
>TRBJ2-1|TRBV18|once|TRBD1
CASSRGTAFSYNEQFF
TGTGCCAGCTCAAGAGGGACAGCCTTCTCCTACAATGAGCAGTTCTTC
>TRBJ1-5|TRBV7-2|.|.
CASSPKRGSNQPQHF
TGTGCCAGCAGCCCCAAGAGGGGGAGCAATCAGCCCCAGCATTTT
>TRBJ2-7|TRBV5-1|.|.
CASSFGQSYEQYF
TGCGCCAGCAGCTTTGGGCAGTCCTACGAGCAGTACTTC
>TRBJ1-2|TRBV7-9|.|TRBD1
CASSRETGVYGYTF
TGTGCCAGCAGCCGCGAAACAGGGGTCTATGGCTACACCTTC
>TRBJ2-5|TRBV30|.|TRBD2
CAWLGLADPSTQYF
TGTGCCTGGCTGGGACTAGCGGACCCGTCGACCCAGTACTTC
>TRBJ2-4|TRBV4-1|.|TRBD2
CASSYRLAGGLAKNIQYF
TGCGCCAGCAGCTACCGACTAGCGGGAGGTCTAGCCAAAAACATTCAGTACTTC
>TRBJ2-7|TRBV4-2|.|TRBD2
CASSQGPGGPYEQYF
TGTGCCAGCAGCCAAGGGCCGGGAGGGCCATACGAGCAGTACTTC
>TRBJ1-5|TRBV19|.|.
CASSIVWTGSQPQHF
TGTGCCAGTAGTATTGTTTGGACGGGAAGTCAGCCCCAGCATTTT
>TRBJ2-3|TRBV6-4|.|TRBD2
CASSPSGSPDTQYF
TGTGCCAGCAGTCCTAGCGGGAGTCCAGATACGCAGTATTTT
>TRBJ1-1|TRBV5-1|.|TRBD1
CASSFLRGPGQGNTEAFF
TGCGCCAGCAGCTTTCTCCGAGGTCCGGGACAGGGGAACACTGAAGCTTTCTTT
>TRBJ1-2|TRBV5-1|.|TRBD1
CASSLAPGQGVIYGYTF
TGCGCCAGCAGCTTGGCCCCGGGACAGGGGGTGATCTATGGCTACACCTTC
>TRBJ2-3|TRBV2|.|.
CASSGHTSTDTQYF
TGTGCCAGCAGTGGACACACTAGCACAGATACGCAGTATTTT
>TRBJ1-1|TRBV29-1|.|.
CSVRTVNTEAFF
TGCAGCGTTAGAACGGTCAACACTGAAGCTTTCTTT
>TRBJ1-2|TRBV7-8|.|TRBD1
CASSLDRGLSNYGYTF
TGTGCCAGCAGCTTAGACAGGGGGCTTTCTAACTATGGCTACACCTTC
>TRBJ2-1|TRBV11-3|.|TRBD2
CASSLVPGLAGANEQFF
TGTGCCAGCAGCTTAGTTCCGGGACTAGCGGGAGCCAATGAGCAGTTCTTC
>TRBJ1-1|TRBV4-1|.|TRBD1
CASSTTQGAPTEAFF
TGCGCCAGCAGTACTACACAGGGGGCGCCCACTGAAGCTTTCTTT
>TRBJ1-3|TRBV5-1|.|.
CASSLNREKGNTIYF
TGCGCCAGCAGCTTGAACAGGGAAAAAGGAAACACCATATATTTT
>TRBJ2-2|TRBV10-1|.|TRBD2
CASRPGLAGGHGELFF
TGCGCCAGCCGACCGGGACTAGCGGGAGGGCACGGGGAGCTGTTTTTT
>TRBJ2-7|TRBV30|.|TRBD2
CAWSAISGKLSYEQYF
TGTGCCTGGAGTGCAATAAGCGGGAAGCTCTCCTACGAGCAGTACTTC
>TRBJ2-3|TRBV29-1|once|TRBD1
CSWQGGTDTQYF
TGCAGCTGGCAGGGGGGCACAGATACGCAGTATTTT
>TRBJ1-2|TRBV25-1|.|.
CASSDFTQGRSYGYTF
TGTGCCAGCAGTGATTTCACCCAGGGGAGAAGCTATGGCTACACCTTC
>TRBJ2-1|TRBV5-1|.|TRBD2
CASSLVASGRIEQFF
TGCGCCAGCAGCTTGGTGGCTAGCGGGAGGATTGAGCAGTTCTTC
>TRBJ2-1|TRBV28|.|TRBD2
CASRLAGRNEQFF
TGTGCCAGCAGATTAGCGGGACGCAATGAGCAGTTCTTC
>TRBJ2-7|TRBV11-2|.|.
CASSSIEQYF
TGTGCCAGCAGCTCCATCGAGCAGTACTTC
>TRBJ2-3|TRBV6-5|.|.
CASSYRTSTDTQYF
TGTGCCAGCAGTTACAGAACTAGCACAGATACGCAGTATTTT
>TRBJ2-2|TRBV10-3|.|TRBD1
CAISGQGNRSGELFF
TGTGCCATCAGTGGACAGGGGAATCGGTCCGGGGAGCTGTTTTTT
>TRBJ1-3|TRBV30|.|.
CAWSHGTRNTIYF
TGTGCCTGGAGCCACGGGACACGGAACACCATATATTTT
>TRBJ2-1|TRBV5-5|.|TRBD1
CASSLGTGVGYEQFF
TGTGCCAGCAGCCTAGGGACAGGGGTCGGCTATGAGCAGTTCTTC
>TRBJ2-3|TRBV18|once|.
CASSPGQADTQYF
TGTGCCAGCTCACCTGGCCAGGCAGATACGCAGTATTTT
>TRBJ2-3|TRBV7-2|.|TRBD2
CASSRRTSGTDTQYF
TGTGCCAGCAGTCGTCGGACTAGCGGCACAGATACGCAGTATTTT
>TRBJ1-2|TRBV4-2|.|TRBD1
CASSQADAGGDGYTF
TGTGCCAGCAGCCAAGCCGATGCAGGGGGAGATGGCTACACCTTC
>TRBJ2-4|TRBV14|.|.
CASSQSGAAKNIQYF
TGTGCCAGCAGCCAGTCAGGGGCAGCCAAAAACATTCAGTACTTC
>TRBJ2-7|TRBV9|.|.
CASSVGGDQIYEQYF
TGTGCCAGCAGCGTAGGGGGAGACCAAATCTACGAGCAGTACTTC
>TRBJ2-1|TRBV10-2|.|TRBD2
CASTGPGTSASHEQFF
TGCGCCAGTACCGGTCCCGGGACTAGCGCCAGCCATGAGCAGTTCTTC